This TCR beta chain was sequenced for a study of CD8+ T cells in alopecia areata. Unmatched junction bases numbered 7, after V lost 5 bases and J lost 3 bases. This CDR3 is built from 16 residues. Germline CDR1 reads SGHTA; CDR2 reads FQGNSA. Of note for this clone: This CDR3 is also generated by other DNA sequences in the sample.

Treatment in this sample: oral pan-JAK inhibitor, 5-10 mg twice daily. It was cDNA, reverse transcribed from extracted RNA, that served as the sequencing template. Measured with immunoSEQ multiplex PCR; TCRdb has only the in-frame clones, and not every one. This sample yields roughly 190,000 clones, of which roughly three fifths are seen a single time; 1.3% belongs to the top ten. This clonotype was obtained from a human donor with alopecia areata. This sequence joins TRBV7-2 and TRBJ2-3, with 11 bases identical to TRBD2. The starting material was CD4+ T cells sorted from blood, obtained between weeks 49 and 50, from a patient treated with tofacitinib. The CDR3 DNA follows: TGTGCCAGCAGCCTTACTAGCGGGGGAGGAACAGATACGCAGTATTTT. It is translated as CASSLTSGGGTDTQYF. Full variable domain (remainder filled in from reference TRBV7-2 and TRBJ2-3): GAGVSQSPSNKVTEKGKDVELRCDPISGHTALYWYRQSLGQGLEFLIYFQGNSAPDKSGLPSDRFSAERTGGSVSTLTIQRTQQEDSAVYLCASSLTSGGGTDTQYFGPGTRLTVL.